Each of the 21 T cell receptor beta chains below was sequenced from the same sample in a study of cytomegalovirus exposure and HLA in healthy donors. Produced via immunoSEQ multiplex PCR; TCRdb's table is partial and in-frame only. This table holds a few hundred thousand clones, 65% to 90% found once. Sequencing was carried out using PBMCs. The receptors originated from a woman younger than 35 in good health and CMV-seronegative.

The chain has TRBV7-9 and TRBJ1-3, with unresolved D. CDR1 is SEHNR and CDR2 is FQNEAQ in the germline V gene (reference sequence). V was pared by 0 bases and J by 0 bases, with 6 bases between. The CDR3 length is 15 residues. CDR3 nucleotide sequence: TGTGCCAGCAGCTTAGCCGGGAGCTCTGGAAACACCATATATTTT. It yields the protein CASSLAGSSGNTIYF.

This clone turned up a few times. The chain joins TRBV30 to TRBJ2-1; 7 bases are a match to TRBD2. The J segment lost 2 bases and the V segment lost 4 bases, leaving 5 bases of the junction unmatched. The CDR3 sequence is 14 residues long. Germline V gene lookup returns CDR1 GTSNPN and CDR2 SVGIG (reference sequence). CDR3 in DNA: TGTGCCTGGACCCTAGCGGTTGCCTACAATGAGCAGTTCTTC. Translated: CAWTLAVAYNEQFF.

This clone was recorded once. The chain has TRBV6-1 and TRBJ2-1; the D gene is possibly TRBD2 (5 bases). V gave up 11 bases and J gave up 4 bases, with 15 bases separating them. Germline assignment: CDR1 MNHNS and CDR2 SASEGT. CDR3 length: 13 residues. The CDR3 spells CAHDRGMYNEQFF. The CDR3 DNA reads TGTGCCCATGACCGAGGGATGTACAATGAGCAGTTCTTC.

The CDR3 DNA follows: TGTGCCAGCAGCCTTGGGGGGACTATTAACACCGGGGAGCTGTTTTTT. It encodes CASSLGGTINTGELFF. This chain links TRBV4-2 with TRBJ2-2; 7 bases align to TRBD2. Germline CDR1 and CDR2: LGHNA and YNFKEQ. With V trimmed by 4 bases and J by 2 bases, 7 bases remained unmatched. The CDR3 has 16 amino acids.

The genes are TRBV6-5 and TRBJ2-1, with 10 nucleotides matching TRBD2. In germline, CDR1 is MNHEY, CDR2 SVGAGI. This CDR3 comprises 15 residues. Trimming cost V 4 bases and J 9 bases; bases outside gene matches: 9. For the CDR3, the DNA is TGTGCCAGCAGTTCCGGGAATCTAGCGGGGGTTGAGCAGTTCTTC. Translated, it gives CASSSGNLAGVEQFF.

The genes are TRBV7-2 and TRBJ2-7, with a weak D call TRBD1 (6 bases). CDR1 and CDR2 (germline): SGHTA, FQGNSA. The CDR3 has 15 amino acids. Deletions cut 5 bases from V and 5 bases from J, with 19 bases between. The CDR3 is CASSLDRFPRNEQYF. CDR3 bases: TGTGCCAGCAGCCTAGACAGGTTCCCTCGGAACGAGCAGTACTTC.

The CDR3 sequence is CASSEGTGGNSPLHF. The CDR3 DNA reads TGCGCCAGCAGTGAGGGAACAGGGGGGAATTCACCCCTCCACTTT. The chain carries TRBV10-1 and TRBJ1-6; 8 bases are shared with TRBD1. CDR1 is WNHNN and CDR2 is SYGVQD in the germline V gene (reference sequence). The CDR3 length is 15 residues. Losses at the gene ends were 2 bases for V and 7 bases for J; bases not matched to a gene: 4.

This chain uses TRBV6-5 with TRBJ2-1, with 13 bases that match TRBD2. The CDR3 runs to 15 residues. After removal of 2 bases from V and 9 bases from J, the junction contained 4 bases not matched to a gene. Per germline, CDR1 MNHEY and CDR2 SVGAGI. CDR3 bases: TGTGCCAGCAGTTACCGGACTAGCGGGAGAGGTGAGCAGTTCTTC. Encoded protein: CASSYRTSGRGEQFF.

J is TRBJ1-1 and V is TRBV10-3; 9 bases map to TRBD1. The germline CDR1 and CDR2 sequences are ENHRY and SYGVKD. V dropped 6 bases and J dropped 4; count of bases not matched to a gene: 9. This CDR3 is built from 15 residues. The CDR3 is CAISDPGQGRTEAFF. The DNA for the CDR3 is TGTGCCATCAGCGACCCGGGACAGGGCCGCACTGAAGCTTTCTTT.

The chain employs TRBV4-3 and TRBJ1-4, with unresolved D. Germline CDR1 and CDR2: LGHNA and YSLEER. The CDR3 spans 15 residues. V was shortened by 6 bases and J by 0 bases, with 11 bases between the two germline ends. CDR3 DNA sequence: TGCGCCAGCAGGCAGAACCCCTCAACTAATGAAAAACTGTTTTTT. Protein sequence: CASRQNPSTNEKLFF.

J is TRBJ2-2 and V is TRBV6-8, with a possible D match to TRBD1 (5 bases). Trimming removed 2 bases at V and 4 bases at J, with 8 bases between. The CDR3 extends over 14 amino acids. Germline V gene lookup returns CDR1 MNHGY and CDR2 SAAAGT. Written as DNA, the CDR3 is TGTGCCAGCAGTTACGAAAGGGGCACCGGGGAGCTGTTTTTT. It codes for CASSYERGTGELFF.

V is TRBV11-2 and J is TRBJ2-1; 13 nucleotides align to TRBD2. The CDR3 is made up of 18 amino acids. CDR1 is SGHAT and CDR2 is FQNNGV in the germline V gene. With V trimmed by 0 bases and J by 4 bases, 6 bases remained unmatched. The CDR3 DNA reads as TGTGCCAGCAGCTTAGATAGGACTAGCGGGGGCCTTTACAATGAGCAGTTCTTC. Amino acid sequence: CASSLDRTSGGLYNEQFF.

The V gene is TRBV5-1, the J gene TRBJ2-1, with D perhaps TRBD2 (5 bases). The CDR3 sequence is 13 residues long. The germline V gene has CDR1 SGHRS and CDR2 YFSETQ. V was shortened by 4 bases and J by 3 bases, with 8 bases between the two germline ends. The CDR3 nucleotides are TGCGCCAGCAGCGAAACTAGCTACAATGAGCAGTTCTTC. Protein sequence: CASSETSYNEQFF.

The V call is TRBV5-5, the J call TRBJ2-7; the D gene is possibly TRBD2 (6 bases). Germline V gene lookup returns CDR1 SGHKS and CDR2 YYEKEE (reference sequence). Trimming removed 10 bases at V and 1 base at J, with 18 bases between. CDR3 length: 14 amino acids. The CDR3 nucleotides read TGTGCCTCTGGAGGGATCCTTGTTTCCTACGAGCAGTACTTC. Amino acids: CASGGILVSYEQYF.

The J gene is TRBJ2-3, the V gene TRBV7-8; 7 nucleotides agree with TRBD2. The CDR3 has 15 residues. CDR1 SGHVS and CDR2 FQNEAQ come from the germline V gene. V gave up 1 base and J gave up 5 bases; unmatched junction bases: 6. In DNA form, the CDR3 reads TGTGCCAGCAGCTTAGTTGGGAGGGCCGGAGATACGCAGTATTTT. Its translation is CASSLVGRAGDTQYF.

This chain joins TRBV11-1 and TRBJ2-5; the D gene is possibly TRBD1 (6 bases). Germline values: CDR1 SGHAT, CDR2 FQDESV (reference sequence). The CDR3 length is 16 residues. The V end was cut by 0 bases, the J end by 5 bases, with 16 bases between. The CDR3 DNA reads TGTGCCAGCAGCTTAGCGGGGGCTAACTTCGAGGAGACCCAGTACTTC. The encoded protein is CASSLAGANFEETQYF. Drawing the rest from reference TRBV11-1 and TRBJ2-5, the complete variable domain is EAEVAQSPRYKITEKSQAVAFWCDPISGHATLYWYRQILGQGPELLVQFQDESVVDDSQLPKDRFSAERLKGVDSTLKIQPAELGDSAMYLCASSLAGANFEETQYFGPGTRLLVL.

The rearrangement uses TRBV7-3 and TRBJ2-1; 8 bases agree with TRBD2. Germline trimming cut 4 bases from V and 8 bases from J; bases unmatched to any gene: 10. The CDR3 has 15 amino acids. In germline, CDR1 is SGHTA, CDR2 FQGTGA. The CDR3 DNA reads as TGTGCCAGCAGCTGGATAGCGGGGAGTGGGGATGAGCAGTTCTTC. As protein: CASSWIAGSGDEQFF.

As concerns this clone: The sample holds other DNA sequences that translate to the same CDR3. The V gene is TRBV19, the J gene TRBJ2-7, with TRBD1 matching over 7 bases. This CDR3 is built from 14 residues. The trim removed 3 bases at V and 2 bases at J, leaving 4 bases unmatched. Per the germline V gene, CDR1 is LNHDA and CDR2 is SQIVND (reference sequence). The CDR3 loop reads CASSISGTAYEQYF. The CDR3 coding sequence is TGTGCCAGTAGTATTTCAGGGACAGCCTACGAGCAGTACTTC.

The chain carries TRBV30 and TRBJ1-5; perhaps TRBD1 as D (5 bases). The germline CDR1 and CDR2 sequences are GTSNPN and SVGIG (reference sequence). V lost 1 base and J lost 7, with 11 bases in between. This CDR3 region has 13 residues. CDR3 region: CAWSAAGEQPQHF. The DNA for the CDR3 is TGTGCCTGGAGTGCCGCGGGGGAACAGCCCCAGCATTTT.

This clone was picked up one time. V and J are TRBV11-3 and TRBJ2-7, with D perhaps matching TRBD1 (6 bases). This CDR3 is 14 amino acids long. V was shortened by 1 base and J by 6 bases, with 13 bases between the two germline ends. Germline V gives CDR1 SGHNT, CDR2 YENEEA. CDR3: CASSLVGAPSEQYF. CDR3 DNA sequence: TGTGCCAGCAGCTTAGTGGGGGCTCCCTCCGAGCAGTACTTC.

This clone was detected a few times. V gene TRBV7-2 combines with J gene TRBJ2-7; unclear D gene. V dropped 1 base and J dropped 6 bases, with 10 bases sitting between them. Germline CDR1 and CDR2: SGHTA and FQGNSA. CDR3 length: 13 amino acids. The CDR3 DNA sequence: TGTGCCAGCAGCTTAGAGTCAGGCCGCGAGCAGTACTTC. Its protein is CASSLESGREQYF.